Listed below are T cell receptor beta chains from one sample, sequenced in a study of T cell repertoires in cytomegalovirus infection. From the reads, TCRdb called clonotypes with MiXCR, one entry per CDR3 protein. The data show approximately 500,000 distinct CDR3 sequences, roughly 10% seen once. Sequencing was performed on PBMCs. These receptor sequences come from a human donor in good health (CMV status not recorded). Some clones in this sample may be carry-over from other donors' samples. CDR3s include the opening cysteine and the closing phenylalanine or tryptophan. A D gene is named only where the DNA matches it firmly. Rows may omit the clone size; those that give it use once, few, many or a size class.

j_gene: TRBJ2-5
v_gene: TRBV7-9
d_gene: -
abundance: many
CDR3aa: CASRRAQETQYF
CDR3nt: TGTGCCAGCAGGAGGGCCCAAGAGACCCAGTACTTC

j_gene: TRBJ2-7
v_gene: TRBV29-1
d_gene: -
abundance: few
CDR3aa: CSVEDWKAPAYEQYF
CDR3nt: TGCAGCGTTGAAGATTGGAAGGCGCCTGCCTACGAGCAGTACTTC

j_gene: TRBJ1-6
v_gene: TRBV2
d_gene: -
abundance: many
CDR3aa: CASIQQASSYNSPLHF
CDR3nt: TGTGCCAGCATCCAACAGGCGAGCTCCTATAATTCACCCCTCCACTTT

j_gene: TRBJ2-1
v_gene: TRBV7-9
d_gene: -
abundance: many
CDR3aa: CASSLDRLYNEQFF
CDR3nt: TGTGCCAGCAGCTTAGACAGGCTCTACAATGAGCAGTTCTTC

j_gene: TRBJ2-5
v_gene: TRBV7-9
d_gene: -
abundance: many
CDR3aa: CASSLPGQEETQYF
CDR3nt: TGTGCCAGCAGCTTGCCGGGGCAGGAAGAGACCCAGTACTTC

j_gene: TRBJ1-1
v_gene: TRBV28
d_gene: TRBD1
abundance: many
CDR3aa: CASSPTGTWTEAFF
CDR3nt: TGTGCCAGCAGTCCGACAGGGACATGGACTGAAGCTTTCTTT

j_gene: TRBJ2-1
v_gene: TRBV10-3
d_gene: TRBD2
abundance: few
CDR3aa: CAISDPSLAGGLNEQFF
CDR3nt: TGTGCCATCAGTGACCCCTCGCTAGCGGGAGGGTTAAATGAGCAGTTCTTC

j_gene: TRBJ1-2
v_gene: TRBV20-1
d_gene: -
abundance: many
CDR3aa: CSARQGPYGYTF
CDR3nt: TGCAGTGCTAGACAGGGCCCCTATGGCTACACCTTC

j_gene: TRBJ1-5
v_gene: TRBV27
d_gene: TRBD1
abundance: many
CDR3aa: CASNRGGSNQPQHF
CDR3nt: TGTGCCAGCAACAGGGGGGGAAGCAATCAGCCCCAGCATTTT

j_gene: TRBJ1-5
v_gene: TRBV2
d_gene: TRBD1
abundance: many
CDR3aa: CASSQGGDRGGQPQHF
CDR3nt: TGTGCCAGCAGTCAAGGGGGAGACAGGGGAGGACAGCCCCAGCATTTT

j_gene: TRBJ2-1
v_gene: TRBV5-1
d_gene: -
abundance: few
CDR3aa: CASSLTDSNEQFF
CDR3nt: TGCGCCAGCAGCTTGACCGATTCCAATGAGCAGTTCTTC

j_gene: TRBJ2-2
v_gene: TRBV10-3
d_gene: TRBD2
abundance: many
CDR3aa: CAISESRGLVTGELFF
CDR3nt: TGTGCCATCAGTGAGTCGAGAGGACTAGTAACCGGGGAGCTGTTTTTT

j_gene: TRBJ2-3
v_gene: TRBV2
d_gene: TRBD1
abundance: -
CDR3aa: CASLRDRVSDTQYF
CDR3nt: TGTGCCAGTCTCCGGGACAGGGTATCAGATACGCAGTATTTT

j_gene: TRBJ1-1
v_gene: TRBV11-2
d_gene: TRBD1
abundance: few
CDR3aa: CASSLTGGFSNTEAFF
CDR3nt: TGTGCCAGCAGTCTAACAGGGGGCTTTTCGAACACTGAAGCTTTCTTT

j_gene: TRBJ2-5
v_gene: TRBV19
d_gene: TRBD1
abundance: many
CDR3aa: CASSPGQPKEETQYF
CDR3nt: TGTGCCAGTAGCCCGGGACAGCCTAAGGAAGAGACCCAGTACTTC

j_gene: TRBJ2-1
v_gene: TRBV7-3
d_gene: TRBD2
abundance: many
CDR3aa: CASSSTSGGTEQFF
CDR3nt: TGTGCCAGCAGTTCCACTAGCGGGGGGACTGAGCAGTTCTTC

j_gene: TRBJ2-3
v_gene: TRBV20-1
d_gene: -
abundance: -
CDR3aa: CSASAATTGPDTQYF
CDR3nt: TGCAGTGCTTCCGCAGCCACTACAGGGCCAGATACGCAGTATTTT

j_gene: TRBJ1-2
v_gene: TRBV19
d_gene: -
abundance: many
CDR3aa: CASSPAINYGYTF
CDR3nt: TGTGCCAGTAGTCCGGCTATTAACTATGGCTACACCTTC

j_gene: TRBJ2-5
v_gene: TRBV6-5
d_gene: -
abundance: -
CDR3aa: CASMKRVVQETQYF
CDR3nt: TGTGCCAGCATGAAGCGGGTAGTTCAAGAGACCCAGTACTTC

j_gene: TRBJ2-1
v_gene: TRBV5-4
d_gene: TRBD2
abundance: many
CDR3aa: CASSDGLAGVNEQFF
CDR3nt: TGTGCCAGCAGCGATGGACTAGCGGGAGTCAATGAGCAGTTCTTC

j_gene: TRBJ1-1
v_gene: TRBV12-3/TRBV12-4
d_gene: -
abundance: many
CDR3aa: CASSFSGNTEAFF
CDR3nt: TGTGCCAGCAGCTTCTCAGGGAACACTGAAGCTTTCTTT

j_gene: TRBJ2-5
v_gene: TRBV18
d_gene: TRBD1
abundance: many
CDR3aa: CASSDQGQETQYF
CDR3nt: TGTGCCAGCTCAGACCAGGGACAGGAGACCCAGTACTTC

j_gene: TRBJ1-2
v_gene: TRBV6-5
d_gene: -
abundance: many
CDR3aa: CASSFPGRTNYGYTF
CDR3nt: TGTGCCAGCAGTTTCCCGGGACGGACTAACTATGGCTACACCTTC

j_gene: TRBJ1-2
v_gene: TRBV5-1
d_gene: -
abundance: -
CDR3aa: CASSLTGMDYGYTF
CDR3nt: TGCGCCAGCAGCTTGACAGGGATGGACTATGGCTACACCTTT

j_gene: TRBJ2-6
v_gene: TRBV11-2
d_gene: -
abundance: many
CDR3aa: CASTPPSANVLTF
CDR3nt: TGTGCCAGCACCCCACCCTCGGCCAACGTCCTGACTTTC

j_gene: TRBJ2-1
v_gene: TRBV7-3
d_gene: -
abundance: many
CDR3aa: CASSSEVAGEQFF
CDR3nt: TGTGCCAGCAGCTCTGAGGTGGCTGGTGAGCAGTTCTTC

j_gene: TRBJ1-1
v_gene: TRBV6-4
d_gene: -
abundance: many
CDR3aa: CASSDGTAATEAFF
CDR3nt: TGTGCCAGCAGTGACGGGACGGCCGCCACTGAAGCTTTCTTT